The next 26 T cell receptor beta chains were all read from a single sample in a study of cytomegalovirus exposure and HLA in healthy donors. The PCR was carried out with 60 Vbeta primers and 13 Jbeta primers. Data came from immunoSEQ multiplex PCR; TCRdb stores just in-frame clones and leaves some out. Of around 200,000 clones listed, under 80% are singletons. The sequencing input was PBMCs. The receptors come from a female donor in good health and CMV-seronegative.

The chain is built from TRBV7-7 and TRBJ2-3; D unclear. Germline values: CDR1 SSHAT, CDR2 FNYEAQ (reference sequence). With 5 bases removed from V and 1 base from J, the gap between germline ends came to 13 bases. The CDR3 covers 15 residues. CDR3 sequence: CASSDGPPRTDTQYF. CDR3 sequence (DNA): TGTGCCAGCAGCGATGGGCCCCCTCGCACAGATACGCAGTATTTT.

The chain joins TRBV2 to TRBJ2-1; TRBD1 aligns across 12 bases. The CDR3 is 19 residues long. The V and J ends lost 3 bases and 9 bases, in that order; junction bases with no gene match: 18. The germline V gene has CDR1 SNHLY and CDR2 FYNNEI. The CDR3 is CASSDGGTGGAAPSGEQFF. CDR3 sequence (DNA): TGTGCCAGCAGTGATGGTGGGACAGGGGGCGCGGCTCCCTCGGGTGAGCAGTTCTTC.

The chain uses TRBV28 and TRBJ2-1, with TRBD2 matching over 8 bases. The CDR3 is made up of 15 amino acids. The junction had 3 bases not matched to a gene; V was cut back by 5 bases and J by 0 bases. CDR1 and CDR2 (germline): MDHEN, SYDVKM. This CDR3 is CASSSGGSSYNEQFF. The DNA of the CDR3 is TGTGCCAGCAGTAGCGGGGGTAGCTCCTACAATGAGCAGTTCTTC. Together with reference TRBV28 and TRBJ2-1, the CDR3 gives the full variable domain: DVKVTQSSRYLVKRTGEKVFLECVQDMDHENMFWYRQDPGLGLRLIYFSYDVKMKEKGDIPEGYSVSREKKERFSLILESASTNQTSMYLCASSSGGSSYNEQFFGPGTRLTVL.

The gene calls are TRBV13 and TRBJ1-5, with a possible D match to TRBD1 (5 bases). V lost 5 bases, J lost 6 bases, and 11 bases lay in between. CDR3 length equals 13 residues. Germline V lookup: CDR1 PRHDT, CDR2 FYEKMQ (reference sequence). The CDR3 sequence is CASSPQGGQPQHF. Here the CDR3 DNA reads TGTGCCAGCAGCCCGCAGGGAGGTCAGCCCCAGCATTTT.

This chain connects TRBV27 to TRBJ1-5, with TRBD1 matching 8 bases. CDR3 length: 17 amino acids. V trimming: 0 bases; J trimming: 7 bases; junction bases outside the gene matches: 11. Per the germline V gene, CDR1 is MNHEY and CDR2 is SMNVEV (reference sequence). The chain's CDR3 is CASSLSRHTGTGQPQHF. In nucleotides, the CDR3 is TGTGCCAGCAGTTTATCCCGGCATACGGGGACAGGACAGCCCCAGCATTTT.

The CDR3: CASSEAPVGSGSTDTQYF. CDR3 in DNA: TGTGCCAGCAGTGAAGCCCCAGTCGGTAGCGGGAGTACAGATACGCAGTATTTT. The chain joins TRBV25-1 to TRBJ2-3; 9 nucleotides align to TRBD2. The ends lost 2 bases at V and 3 bases at J; junction bases unmatched: 12. The germline CDR1 and CDR2 sequences are MGHDK and SYGVNS. CDR3 size: 18 residues.

The chain has TRBV5-6 and TRBJ1-6, with D tentatively TRBD1 (6 bases). The CDR3 runs 16 residues. CDR1 and CDR2 from the germline V gene are SGHDT and YYEEEE. The ends were cut back, 2 bases at V and 2 bases at J, with 11 bases in the middle. The CDR3 sequence: CASSFEQGPYNSPLHF. CDR3 nucleotide sequence: TGTGCCAGCAGCTTTGAACAGGGTCCCTATAATTCACCCCTCCACTTT.

A few counts support this clone. V is TRBV25-1 and J is TRBJ1-2, with 10 bases aligning to TRBD1. The CDR3 has 15 amino acids. Germline-derived CDR1 and CDR2 are MGHDK and SYGVNS. V lost 3 bases and J lost 1; bases outside the gene matches: 2. CDR3 loop: CASSDRDRGNYGYTF. The CDR3 nucleotides read TGTGCCAGCAGTGATCGGGACAGGGGTAACTATGGCTACACCTTC.

The chain combines TRBV7-3 with TRBJ2-7; D is undetermined. This CDR3 is 11 amino acids long. Deletions cut 5 bases from V and 2 bases from J, with 4 bases between. Germline V lookup: CDR1 SGHTA, CDR2 FQGTGA. The CDR3 region has the DNA TGTGCCAGCAGCGCGGCCTACGAGCAGTACTTC. Its translation is CASSAAYEQYF.

The gene calls are TRBV13 and TRBJ2-3; the match to TRBD2 covers 10 bases. CDR1 and CDR2 from the germline V gene are PRHDT and FYEKMQ (reference sequence). V shed 5 bases, J shed 0 bases, and the junction held 2 bases outside the gene matches. The CDR3 runs to 15 residues. In DNA form, the CDR3 reads TGTGCCAGCAGCCCGACTAGCGGGAGCACAGATACGCAGTATTTT. Its protein product is CASSPTSGSTDTQYF. The whole variable domain, filled in from reference TRBV13 and TRBJ2-3, reads AAGVIQSPRHLIKEKRETATLKCYPIPRHDTVYWYQQGPGQDPQFLISFYEKMQSDKGSIPDRFSAQQFSDYHSELNMSSLELGDSALYFCASSPTSGSTDTQYFGPGTRLTVL.

The chain joins TRBV5-1 to TRBJ2-1; TRBD2 agrees at 8 bases. Losses at the gene ends were 0 bases for V and 8 bases for J; bases not matched to a gene: 7. CDR3 length: 15 amino acids. Per the germline V gene, CDR1 is SGHRS and CDR2 is YFSETQ. The CDR3 region is CASSLASGSIYEQFF. The CDR3 DNA sequence: TGCGCCAGCAGCTTGGCCAGCGGGAGTATCTATGAGCAGTTCTTC.

The chain couples TRBV28 to TRBJ1-1; TRBD1 is a possible D gene (5 bases). Germline lookup yields CDR1 MDHEN and CDR2 SYDVKM. CDR3 length equals 13 residues. V was clipped by 7 bases and J by 3 bases, with 12 bases between them. The CDR3 DNA reads as TGTGCCAGCATTACGGGGGTTGACACTGAAGCTTTCTTT. It translates to CASITGVDTEAFF.

Here the CDR3 DNA reads TGTGCCAGCAGTTACCCGACAGGGAACACTGAAGCTTTCTTT. Translating it yields CASSYPTGNTEAFF. This chain links TRBV6-5 with TRBJ1-1; TRBD1 might be the D (6 bases). Trimming took off 2 bases at V and 1 base at J, with 8 bases between the two ends. Germline V gene sequence: CDR1 MNHEY, CDR2 SVGAGI. The CDR3 covers 14 residues.

Regarding this clone: In the same sample, other DNA sequences code for this CDR3. This sequence joins TRBV30 and TRBJ1-3; D is unclear. Trimming stripped 8 bases from V and 2 bases from J, with 10 bases between. CDR1 GTSNPN and CDR2 SVGIG come from the germline V gene (reference sequence). There are 12 residues in the CDR3. The CDR3: CAGTVPGNTIYF. The CDR3, as DNA: TGTGCCGGAACAGTTCCTGGAAACACCATATATTTT.

This rearrangement joins TRBV6-1 to TRBJ1-1; 7 bases line up with TRBD1. The germline gives CDR1 MNHNS, CDR2 SASEGT. This CDR3 is built from 14 residues. Trimming removed 0 bases from V and 4 bases from J; junction bases left unmatched: 2. CDR3 region: CASSEAHRGTEAFF. The CDR3 coding sequence is TGTGCCAGCAGTGAAGCCCACAGGGGCACTGAAGCTTTCTTT.

The chain links TRBV4-1 to TRBJ2-7; 11 bases align to TRBD1. From germline, CDR1 is MGHRA and CDR2 YSYEKL. The CDR3 covers 15 residues. Trimming removed 1 base from V and 2 bases from J; junction bases left unmatched: 1. CDR3 in amino acids: CASSQGTGGTYEQYF. The CDR3 region has the DNA TGCGCCAGCAGCCAAGGGACAGGGGGCACCTACGAGCAGTACTTC.

V is TRBV6-5 and J is TRBJ1-1; 8 bases fit TRBD1. CDR1 and CDR2 from the germline V gene are MNHEY and SVGAGI. This CDR3 has 14 amino acids. V gave up 2 bases and J gave up 6 bases; unmatched junction bases: 5. Written as DNA, the CDR3 is TGTGCCAGCAGTTACAGGCAACAGGGGGCTGAAGCTTTCTTT. Residues: CASSYRQQGAEAFF.

This clone has at least ten counts. V is TRBV27 and J is TRBJ2-3; 10 nucleotides agree with TRBD2. Germline V gene lookup returns CDR1 MNHEY and CDR2 SMNVEV (reference sequence). This CDR3 comprises 15 residues. Trimming cost V 4 bases and J 2 bases; bases outside gene matches: 3. DNA of the CDR3: TGTGCCAGCAGTTCTAGCGGGAGACACACAGATACGCAGTATTTT. Translating gives CASSSSGRHTDTQYF.

The V gene is TRBV4-1, the J gene TRBJ2-1, with D hard to call. V lost 1 base to trimming and J lost 9 bases, with 7 bases between them. Germline V gene data show CDR1 as MGHRA and CDR2 as YSYEKL. The CDR3 sequence is 12 residues long. CDR3 protein: CASSQVSTEQFF. In DNA, the CDR3 is TGCGCCAGCAGCCAAGTTAGCACTGAGCAGTTCTTC.

The chain has TRBV7-9 and TRBJ1-1; 7 nucleotides agree with TRBD1. Germline assignment: CDR1 SEHNR and CDR2 FQNEAQ (reference sequence). The CDR3 is 15 residues long. V shed 8 bases and J 4 bases; nucleotides not matched to a gene: 13. The CDR3, as DNA: TGTGCCAGCGGACACGATCAAGGGGGCCGCACTGAAGCTTTCTTT. It codes for CASGHDQGGRTEAFF. The entire variable domain, with the rest obtained from reference TRBV7-9 and TRBJ1-1, is as follows: DTGVSQNPRHKITKRGQNVTFRCDPISEHNRLYWYRQTLGQGPEFLTYFQNEAQLEKSRLLSDRFSAERPKGSFSTLEIQRTEQGDSAMYLCASGHDQGGRTEAFFGQGTRLTVV.

This chain joins TRBV7-6 and TRBJ2-7; 9 nucleotides agree with TRBD1. V trimming: 0 bases; J trimming: 3 bases; junction bases outside the gene matches: 6. The CDR3 runs 16 residues. Germline CDR1 and CDR2: SGHVS and FNYEAQ. CDR3 coding DNA: TGTGCCAGCAGCTTAGCCCCGGGACAGGGTTACTACGAGCAGTACTTC. Translated: CASSLAPGQGYYEQYF.

The chain carries TRBV5-6 and TRBJ2-3; unclear D gene. CDR1 and CDR2 (germline): SGHDT, YYEEEE. The CDR3 covers 13 residues. Trimming shortened V by 0 bases and J by 1 base, and 3 bases separated the two germline ends. CDR3 nucleotide sequence: TGTGCCAGCAGCTTGGAGCGCACAGATACGCAGTATTTT. Encoded protein: CASSLERTDTQYF.

The rearrangement uses TRBV4-3 and TRBJ1-2, with 8 bases identical to TRBD1. Germline V gene lookup returns CDR1 LGHNA and CDR2 YSLEER. With V trimmed by 3 bases and J by 6 bases, 6 bases remained unmatched. There are 14 residues in the CDR3. CDR3 DNA sequence: TGCGCCAGCAGCCAGCGGACAGGGCGCAATGGCTACACCTTC. Residues: CASSQRTGRNGYTF.

This clone has just one count. CDR3 residues: CASSLGADGTGELFF. The CDR3 coding sequence is TGCGCCAGCAGCTTGGGGGCAGACGGTACCGGGGAGCTGTTTTTT. V is TRBV5-1 and J is TRBJ2-2; D call uncertain. Per the germline V gene, CDR1 is SGHRS and CDR2 is YFSETQ. The V end lost 0 bases, the J end lost 5 bases, and 11 bases lay between the germline ends. The CDR3 totals 15 residues.

The chain has TRBV4-1 and TRBJ2-2, with 7 bases matching TRBD1. Germline CDR1 MGHRA, CDR2 YSYEKL. This CDR3 is built from 16 residues. V shed 4 bases and J 0 bases; nucleotides not matched to a gene: 5. The CDR3 loop reads CASSLTTGANTGELFF. The CDR3 DNA reads TGCGCCAGCAGCCTAACTACAGGGGCGAACACCGGGGAGCTGTTTTTT.

The chain combines TRBV6-6 with TRBJ1-1; the D gene is possibly TRBD1 (6 bases). The germline V gene encodes CDR1 MNHNY and CDR2 SVGAGI (reference sequence). This CDR3 contains 13 residues. Deletions cut 11 bases from V and 1 base from J, with 14 bases between. For the CDR3, the DNA is TGTGCCTTAAAAGGGGGGGAGAACACTGAAGCTTTCTTT. It codes for CALKGGENTEAFF.